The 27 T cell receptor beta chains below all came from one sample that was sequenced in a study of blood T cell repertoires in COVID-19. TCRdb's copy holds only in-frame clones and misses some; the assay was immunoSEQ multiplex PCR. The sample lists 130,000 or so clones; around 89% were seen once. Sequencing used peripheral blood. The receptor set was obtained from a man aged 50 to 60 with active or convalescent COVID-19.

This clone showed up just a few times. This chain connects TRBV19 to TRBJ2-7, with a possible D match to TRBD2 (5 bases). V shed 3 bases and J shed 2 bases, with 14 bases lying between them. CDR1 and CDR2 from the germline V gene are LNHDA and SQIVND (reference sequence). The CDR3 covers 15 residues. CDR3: CASSMRHPSTYEQYF. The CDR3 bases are TGTGCCAGTAGTATGAGACACCCTAGCACCTACGAGCAGTACTTC.

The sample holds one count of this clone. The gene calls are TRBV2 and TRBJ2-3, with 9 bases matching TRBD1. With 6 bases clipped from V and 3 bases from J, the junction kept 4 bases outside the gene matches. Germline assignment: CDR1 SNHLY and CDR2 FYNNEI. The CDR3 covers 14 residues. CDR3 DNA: TGTGCCAGCAGCGGGACAGGGCGGACAGATACGCAGTATTTT. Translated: CASSGTGRTDTQYF.

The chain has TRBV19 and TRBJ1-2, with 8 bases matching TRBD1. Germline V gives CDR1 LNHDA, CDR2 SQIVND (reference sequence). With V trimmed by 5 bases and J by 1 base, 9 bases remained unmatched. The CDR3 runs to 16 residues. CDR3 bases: TGTGCCAGTAGTTCGCCTCAGGGGGCGTTTAACTATGGCTACACCTTC. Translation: CASSSPQGAFNYGYTF.

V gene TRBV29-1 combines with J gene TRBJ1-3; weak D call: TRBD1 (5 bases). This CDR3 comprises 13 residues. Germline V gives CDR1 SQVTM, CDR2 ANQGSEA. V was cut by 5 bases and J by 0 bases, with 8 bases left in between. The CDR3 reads CSVQGLSGNTIYF. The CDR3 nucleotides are TGCAGCGTTCAGGGTCTCTCTGGAAACACCATATATTTT. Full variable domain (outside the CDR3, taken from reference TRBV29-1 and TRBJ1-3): SAVISQKPSRDICQRGTSLTIQCQVDSQVTMMFWYRQQPGQSLTLIATANQGSEATYESGFVIDKFPISRPNLTFSTLTVSNMSPEDSSIYLCSVQGLSGNTIYFGEGSWLTVV.

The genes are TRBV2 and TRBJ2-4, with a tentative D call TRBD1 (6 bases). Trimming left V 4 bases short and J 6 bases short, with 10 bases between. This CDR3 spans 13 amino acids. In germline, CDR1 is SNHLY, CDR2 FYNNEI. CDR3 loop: CASSVSGANIQYF. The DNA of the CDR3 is TGTGCCAGCAGTGTATCAGGGGCAAACATTCAGTACTTC.

The CDR3 sequence: CASSISGNLHNEQFF. CDR3 DNA sequence: TGTGCCAGCAGCATCAGCGGGAACCTCCACAATGAGCAGTTCTTC. The V call is TRBV27, the J call TRBJ2-1; 7 bases map to TRBD2. The V gene end was trimmed by 6 bases and the J gene end by 5 bases; junction bases not matched to a gene: 10. CDR1 and CDR2 from the germline V gene are MNHEY and SMNVEV (reference sequence). CDR3 length equals 15 residues.

The CDR3 nucleotides read TGTGCCAGCAGAACCCCCCCCGGACAGGTCTACGAGCAGTACTTC. Residues: CASRTPPGQVYEQYF. The chain links TRBV28 to TRBJ2-7, with TRBD1 identical over 7 bases. The CDR3 totals 15 residues. Germline CDR1 is MDHEN and CDR2 is SYDVKM. V was clipped by 6 bases and J by 3 bases; unmatched bases: 11.

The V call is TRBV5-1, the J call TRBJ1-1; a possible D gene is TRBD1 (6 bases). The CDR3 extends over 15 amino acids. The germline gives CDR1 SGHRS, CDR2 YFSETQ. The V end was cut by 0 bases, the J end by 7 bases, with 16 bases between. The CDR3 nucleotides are TGCGCCAGCAGCTTGGATGGGCAGGGGAGAGGTGAAGCTTTCTTT. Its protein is CASSLDGQGRGEAFF.

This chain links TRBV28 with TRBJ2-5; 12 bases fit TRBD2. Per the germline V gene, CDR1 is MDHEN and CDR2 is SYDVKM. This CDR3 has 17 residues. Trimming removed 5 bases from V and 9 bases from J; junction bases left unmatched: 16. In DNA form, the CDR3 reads TGTGCCAGCAGTCCCCTGACTAGCGGGAGCATCAGGGGGGCCCAGTACTTC. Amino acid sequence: CASSPLTSGSIRGAQYF.

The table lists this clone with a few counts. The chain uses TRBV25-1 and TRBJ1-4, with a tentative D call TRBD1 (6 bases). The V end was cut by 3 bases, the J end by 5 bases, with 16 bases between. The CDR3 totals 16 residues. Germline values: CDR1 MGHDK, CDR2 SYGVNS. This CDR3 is CASSEAPGRGNEKLFF. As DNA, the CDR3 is TGTGCCAGCAGTGAGGCCCCGGGGAGGGGGAATGAAAAACTGTTTTTT. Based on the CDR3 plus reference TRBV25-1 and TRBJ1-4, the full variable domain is EADIYQTPRYLVIGTGKKITLECSQTMGHDKMYWYQQDPGMELHLIHYSYGVNSTEKGDLSSESTVSRIRTEHFPLTLESARPSHTSQYLCASSEAPGRGNEKLFFGSGTQLSVL.

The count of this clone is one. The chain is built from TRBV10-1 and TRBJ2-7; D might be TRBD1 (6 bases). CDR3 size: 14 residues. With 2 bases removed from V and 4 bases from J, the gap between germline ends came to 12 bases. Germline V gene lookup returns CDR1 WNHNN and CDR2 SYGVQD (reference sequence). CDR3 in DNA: TGCGCCAGCAGTGAGGCAGGGGATGTTTACGAGCAGTACTTC. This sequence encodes CASSEAGDVYEQYF.

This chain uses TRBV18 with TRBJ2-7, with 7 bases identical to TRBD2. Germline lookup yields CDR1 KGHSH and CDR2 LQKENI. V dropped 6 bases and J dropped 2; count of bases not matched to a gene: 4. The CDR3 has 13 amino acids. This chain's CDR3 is CASSLAATYEQYF. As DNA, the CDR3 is TGTGCCAGCTCTCTAGCGGCGACCTACGAGCAGTACTTC.

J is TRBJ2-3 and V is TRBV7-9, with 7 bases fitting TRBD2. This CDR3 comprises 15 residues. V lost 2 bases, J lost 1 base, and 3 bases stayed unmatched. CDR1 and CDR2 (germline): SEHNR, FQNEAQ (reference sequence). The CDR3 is CASSLWEGGTDTQYF. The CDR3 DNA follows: TGTGCCAGCAGCTTATGGGAGGGAGGCACAGATACGCAGTATTTT. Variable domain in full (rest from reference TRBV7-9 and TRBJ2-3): DTGVSQNPRHKITKRGQNVTFRCDPISEHNRLYWYRQTLGQGPEFLTYFQNEAQLEKSRLLSDRFSAERPKGSFSTLEIQRTEQGDSAMYLCASSLWEGGTDTQYFGPGTRLTVL.

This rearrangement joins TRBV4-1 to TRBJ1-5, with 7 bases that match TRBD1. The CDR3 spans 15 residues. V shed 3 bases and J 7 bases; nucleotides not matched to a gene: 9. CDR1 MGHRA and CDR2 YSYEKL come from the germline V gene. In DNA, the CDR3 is TGCGCCAGCAGCCATACCAGACAGGGCGGACAGCCCCAGCATTTT. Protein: CASSHTRQGGQPQHF.

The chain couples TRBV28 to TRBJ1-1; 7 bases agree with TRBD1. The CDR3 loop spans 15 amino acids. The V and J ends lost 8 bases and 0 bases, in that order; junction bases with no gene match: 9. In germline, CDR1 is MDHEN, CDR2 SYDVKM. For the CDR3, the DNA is TGTGCCAGCCTACGGAGGGGGCCCATGAACACTGAAGCTTTCTTT. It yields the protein CASLRRGPMNTEAFF.

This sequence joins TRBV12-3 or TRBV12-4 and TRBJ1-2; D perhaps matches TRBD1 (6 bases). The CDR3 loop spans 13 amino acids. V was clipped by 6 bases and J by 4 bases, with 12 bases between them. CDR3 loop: CASSPRTAYGYTF. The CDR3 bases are TGTGCCAGCAGCCCCCGGACAGCCTATGGCTACACCTTC.

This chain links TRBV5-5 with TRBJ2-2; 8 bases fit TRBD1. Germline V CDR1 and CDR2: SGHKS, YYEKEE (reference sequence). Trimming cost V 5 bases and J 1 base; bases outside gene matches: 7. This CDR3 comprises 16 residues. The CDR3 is CASSKPGTGNTGELFF. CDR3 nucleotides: TGTGCCAGCAGTAAACCCGGGACAGGGAACACCGGGGAGCTGTTTTTT.

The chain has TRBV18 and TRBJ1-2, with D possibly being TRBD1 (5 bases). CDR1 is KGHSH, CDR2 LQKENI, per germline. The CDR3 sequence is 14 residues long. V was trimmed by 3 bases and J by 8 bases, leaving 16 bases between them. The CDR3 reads CASSPAEGRGGYTF. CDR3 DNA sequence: TGTGCCAGCTCACCGGCGGAGGGGCGGGGAGGCTACACCTTC.

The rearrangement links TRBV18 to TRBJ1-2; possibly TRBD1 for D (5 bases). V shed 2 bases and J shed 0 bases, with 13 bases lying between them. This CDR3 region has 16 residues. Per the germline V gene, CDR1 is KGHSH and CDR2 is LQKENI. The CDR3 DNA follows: TGTGCCAGCTCACCATCCCAGGGAGGGCCTAACTATGGCTACACCTTC. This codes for CASSPSQGGPNYGYTF. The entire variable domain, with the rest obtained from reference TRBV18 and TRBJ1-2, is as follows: NAGVMQNPRHLVRRRGQEARLRCSPMKGHSHVYWYRQLPEEGLKFMVYLQKENIIDESGMPKERFSAEFPKEGPSILRIQQVVRGDSAAYFCASSPSQGGPNYGYTFGSGTRLTVV.

The CDR3 sequence: CASSLALRNTEAFF. DNA of the CDR3: TGCGCCAGCAGCTTGGCCTTGAGGAACACTGAAGCTTTCTTT. This chain connects TRBV5-1 to TRBJ1-1; D call uncertain. The CDR3 spans 14 residues. Trimming pared 0 bases from V and 1 base from J, leaving 7 bases between. Germline-derived CDR1 and CDR2 are SGHRS and YFSETQ. The full variable domain, its missing parts supplied by reference TRBV5-1 and TRBJ1-1, is KAGVTQTPRYLIKTRGQQVTLSCSPISGHRSVSWYQQTPGQGLQFLFEYFSETQRNKGNFPGRFSGRQFSNSRSEMNVSTLELGDSALYLCASSLALRNTEAFFGQGTRLTVV.

The CDR3 here is CASTPRTGGYEQYF. The DNA for the CDR3 is TGTGCCAGCACCCCTCGGACAGGAGGGTACGAGCAGTACTTC. V gene TRBV27 combines with J gene TRBJ2-7; a possible D gene is TRBD1 (7 bases). This CDR3 is 14 amino acids long. CDR1 and CDR2 from the germline V gene are MNHEY and SMNVEV (reference sequence). V lost 7 bases and J 4 bases, leaving 17 bases between the germline ends.

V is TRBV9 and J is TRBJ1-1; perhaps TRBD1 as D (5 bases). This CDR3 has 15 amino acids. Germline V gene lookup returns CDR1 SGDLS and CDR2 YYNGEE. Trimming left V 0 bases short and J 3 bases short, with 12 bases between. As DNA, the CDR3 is TGTGCCAGCAGCGTAGGGGGCATAGGGGACACTGAAGCTTTCTTT. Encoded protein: CASSVGGIGDTEAFF.

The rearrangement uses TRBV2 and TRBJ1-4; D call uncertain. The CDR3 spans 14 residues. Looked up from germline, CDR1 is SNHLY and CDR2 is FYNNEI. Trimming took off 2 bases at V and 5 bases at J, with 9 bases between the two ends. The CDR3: CASSERESNEKLFF. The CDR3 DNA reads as TGTGCCAGCAGTGAACGGGAGTCAAATGAAAAACTGTTTTTT.

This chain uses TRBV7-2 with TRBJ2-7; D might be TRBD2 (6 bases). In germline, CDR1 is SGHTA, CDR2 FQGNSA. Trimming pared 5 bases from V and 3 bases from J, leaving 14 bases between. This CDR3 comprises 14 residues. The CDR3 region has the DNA TGTGCCAGCAGCCCTCAGGGCGGGGTCTACGAGCAGTACTTC. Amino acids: CASSPQGGVYEQYF.

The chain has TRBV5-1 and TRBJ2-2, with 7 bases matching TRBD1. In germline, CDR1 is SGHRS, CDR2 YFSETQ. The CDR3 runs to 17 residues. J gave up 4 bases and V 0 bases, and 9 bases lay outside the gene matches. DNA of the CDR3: TGCGCCAGCAGCTTGGAGGGACAGCCCCCTAGCACCGGGGAGCTGTTTTTT. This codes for CASSLEGQPPSTGELFF.

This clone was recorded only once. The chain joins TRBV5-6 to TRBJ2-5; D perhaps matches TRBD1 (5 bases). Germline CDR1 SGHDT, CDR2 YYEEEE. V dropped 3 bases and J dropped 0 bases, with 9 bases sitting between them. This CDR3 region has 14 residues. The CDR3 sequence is CASSSTGYQETQYF. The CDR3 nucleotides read TGTGCCAGCAGCTCAACAGGTTACCAAGAGACCCAGTACTTC.

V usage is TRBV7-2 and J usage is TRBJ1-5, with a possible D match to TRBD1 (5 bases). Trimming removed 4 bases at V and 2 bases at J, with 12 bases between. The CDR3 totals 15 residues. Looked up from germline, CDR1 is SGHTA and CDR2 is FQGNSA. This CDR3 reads CASSSVGGGNQPQHF. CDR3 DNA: TGTGCCAGCAGCTCAGTCGGGGGTGGCAATCAGCCCCAGCATTTT.